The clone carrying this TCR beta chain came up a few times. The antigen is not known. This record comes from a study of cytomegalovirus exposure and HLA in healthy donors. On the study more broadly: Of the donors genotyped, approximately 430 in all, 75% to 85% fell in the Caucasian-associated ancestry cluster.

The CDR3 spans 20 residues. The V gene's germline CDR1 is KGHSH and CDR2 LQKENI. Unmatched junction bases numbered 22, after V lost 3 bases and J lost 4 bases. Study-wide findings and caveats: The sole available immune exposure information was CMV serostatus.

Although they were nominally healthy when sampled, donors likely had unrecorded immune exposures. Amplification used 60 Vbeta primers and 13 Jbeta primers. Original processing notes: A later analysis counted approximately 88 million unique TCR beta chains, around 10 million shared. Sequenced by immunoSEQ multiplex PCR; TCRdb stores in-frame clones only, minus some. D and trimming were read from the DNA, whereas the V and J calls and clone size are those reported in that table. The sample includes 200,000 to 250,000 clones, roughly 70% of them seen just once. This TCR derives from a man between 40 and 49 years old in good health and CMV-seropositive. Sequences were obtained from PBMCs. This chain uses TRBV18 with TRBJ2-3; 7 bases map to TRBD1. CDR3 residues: CASSPRSGFRLRGGSDTQYF. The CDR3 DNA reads TGTGCCAGCTCACCGAGATCAGGGTTCCGACTTAGAGGGGGCTCAGATACGCAGTATTTT.